This is a list of T cell receptor beta chains from one sample in a study of shared clonotypes between healthy human individuals. TCRdb keeps only in-frame clones here, not all; method: immunoSEQ multiplex PCR. The profile covers around 980,000 clones, with about 84% appearing a single time and 0.5% to 0.65% taken by the ten largest. Sequencing input: memory CD4+ T cells from PBMCs. These receptor sequences come from a man aged 18 to 35 in good health. Some clones in this sample may be carry-over from other donors' samples. The CDR3 runs from the conserved cysteine through the conserved F or W. Each record gives: CDR3 protein, CDR3 DNA, V gene, J gene, clone size, D gene. A D gene is named only where the DNA matches it firmly. Size values are once, few and many counts, or a class for expanded clones, and some rows have none.

CDR3: CASSTGPLSSYEQYF
DNA: TGTGCCAGCAGCACGGGGCCACTGAGCTCCTACGAGCAGTACTTC
V: TRBV9
J: TRBJ2-7
size: once
D: -

CDR3: CASSLVLREGRLGELFF
DNA: TGCGCCAGCAGCTTGGTCTTGCGGGAGGGCCGGCTAGGGGAGCTGTTTTTT
V: TRBV5-1
J: TRBJ2-2
size: -
D: TRBD2

CDR3: CAWTVGRGSDGYTF
DNA: TGTGCCTGGACCGTGGGGAGGGGGAGCGATGGCTACACCTTC
V: TRBV30
J: TRBJ1-2
size: -
D: -

CDR3: CAWSGGGGVHNQPQHF
DNA: TGTGCCTGGAGTGGTGGGGGGGGCGTTCACAATCAGCCCCAGCATTTT
V: TRBV30
J: TRBJ1-5
size: -
D: -

CDR3: CASSRDPPDTGELFF
DNA: TGTGCCAGCAGCCGGGACCCTCCGGACACCGGGGAGCTGTTTTTT
V: TRBV5-4
J: TRBJ2-2
size: -
D: -

CDR3: CASSEVGGRTEAFF
DNA: TGTGCCAGCAGTGAGGTAGGGGGCAGGACTGAAGCTTTCTTT
V: TRBV6-1
J: TRBJ1-1
size: once
D: TRBD1

CDR3: CASKRDYGYTF
DNA: TGTGCCAGCAAACGGGATTATGGCTACACCTTC
V: TRBV6-1
J: TRBJ1-2
size: once
D: -

CDR3: CASSPGSGRHEETQYF
DNA: TGTGCCAGCTCACCAGGGTCCGGCAGGCACGAAGAGACCCAGTACTTC
V: TRBV18
J: TRBJ2-5
size: -
D: -

CDR3: CASSAGPGSGANVLTF
DNA: TGTGCCAGCAGCGCCGGACCGGGCTCTGGGGCCAACGTCCTGACTTTC
V: TRBV9
J: TRBJ2-6
size: few
D: -

CDR3: CASSPPDGAKNIQYF
DNA: TGTGCCAGCTCACCACCGGACGGGGCCAAAAACATTCAGTACTTC
V: TRBV18
J: TRBJ2-4
size: -
D: -

CDR3: CASKGAGNQPQHF
DNA: TGTGCCAGCAAGGGGGCAGGGAATCAGCCCCAGCATTTT
V: TRBV2
J: TRBJ1-5
size: -
D: TRBD1

CDR3: CASSPVPSGIETQYF
DNA: TGTGCCAGCAGCCCGGTTCCTAGCGGGATAGAGACCCAGTACTTC
V: TRBV7-8
J: TRBJ2-5
size: few
D: TRBD2

CDR3: CASSPGTGDLEQYF
DNA: TGTGCCAGCAGTCCCGGGACAGGGGATCTCGAGCAGTACTTC
V: TRBV6-5
J: TRBJ2-7
size: few
D: TRBD1

CDR3: CASSPGSDTQYF
DNA: TGTGCCAGCAGTCCCGGCTCAGATACGCAGTATTTT
V: TRBV27
J: TRBJ2-3
size: few
D: -

CDR3: CSVVGSSYEQYF
DNA: TGCAGCGTTGTAGGCAGCTCCTACGAGCAGTACTTC
V: TRBV29-1
J: TRBJ2-7
size: few
D: -

CDR3: CACSGETQYF
DNA: TGTGCCTGTTCAGGAGAGACCCAGTACTTC
V: TRBV30
J: TRBJ2-5
size: -
D: -

CDR3: CASSFRGYGYTF
DNA: TGTGCCAGCAGTTTTCGGGGCTACGGCTACACCTTC
V: TRBV28
J: TRBJ1-2
size: -
D: -

CDR3: CASSQGGSREYRNEQFF
DNA: TGTGCCAGCAGCCAAGGCGGTTCCAGGGAGTATAGGAATGAGCAGTTCTTC
V: TRBV4-2
J: TRBJ2-1
size: -
D: -

CDR3: CASSDRSREEPQHF
DNA: TGTGCCAGCAGTGACCGATCGAGGGAGGAGCCCCAGCATTTT
V: TRBV6-6
J: TRBJ1-5
size: -
D: -

CDR3: CASSLEGTNTEAFF
DNA: TGTGCCAGCAGTTTGGAGGGGACGAACACTGAAGCTTTCTTT
V: TRBV27
J: TRBJ1-1
size: -
D: -

CDR3: CASSWGGGGQPQHF
DNA: TGTGCCAGTAGTTGGGGAGGGGGCGGTCAGCCCCAGCATTTT
V: TRBV19
J: TRBJ1-5
size: -
D: TRBD1

CDR3: CASSQKQGALEKLFF
DNA: TGTGCCAGCAGCCAAAAACAGGGGGCGCTTGAAAAACTGTTTTTT
V: TRBV6-1
J: TRBJ1-4
size: -
D: TRBD1

CDR3: CASSLVGWLAGAKNTGELFF
DNA: TGTGCCAGCAGCTTAGTGGGCTGGCTAGCGGGAGCAAAAAACACCGGGGAGCTGTTTTTT
V: TRBV13
J: TRBJ2-2
size: -
D: TRBD2

CDR3: CASSPGHPVYGYTF
DNA: TGTGCCAGCAGTCCCGGACACCCCGTCTATGGCTACACCTTC
V: TRBV5-5
J: TRBJ1-2
size: -
D: -

CDR3: CASSSAGGNNEQFF
DNA: TGTGCCAGCAGTTCGGCGGGAGGAAACAATGAGCAGTTCTTC
V: TRBV28
J: TRBJ2-1
size: -
D: TRBD2

CDR3: CASSPRQNTEAFF
DNA: TGCGCCAGCAGCCCAAGACAGAACACTGAAGCTTTCTTT
V: TRBV5-1
J: TRBJ1-1
size: once
D: -

CDR3: CASSLDGQPQHF
DNA: TGCGCCAGCAGCTTGGACGGTCAGCCCCAGCATTTT
V: TRBV5-1
J: TRBJ1-5
size: -
D: -

CDR3: CASSPANRGLAGGNEQFF
DNA: TGCGCCAGCAGCCCCGCGAATCGAGGGCTAGCGGGGGGGAATGAGCAGTTCTTC
V: TRBV5-1
J: TRBJ2-1
size: few
D: TRBD2

CDR3: CASSFAVAGVDNEQFF
DNA: TGTGCCAGCAGTTTTGCGGTAGCGGGAGTAGACAATGAGCAGTTCTTC
V: TRBV28
J: TRBJ2-1
size: -
D: TRBD2

CDR3: CASSIDQRRGNEQFF
DNA: TGTGCCAGTAGTATAGATCAAAGGAGGGGCAATGAGCAGTTCTTC
V: TRBV19
J: TRBJ2-1
size: -
D: -

CDR3: CASSSTGVAEAFF
DNA: TGTGCCAGCAGTTCTACAGGGGTGGCTGAAGCTTTCTTT
V: TRBV27
J: TRBJ1-1
size: -
D: TRBD1

CDR3: CASSQSASGTQYF
DNA: TGTGCCAGCAGCCAGTCTGCCTCGGGTACGCAGTATTTT
V: TRBV14
J: TRBJ2-3
size: -
D: -

CDR3: CASSQDRKGDQPQHF
DNA: TGCGCCAGCAGCCAAGATCGAAAGGGGGATCAGCCCCAGCATTTT
V: TRBV4-1
J: TRBJ1-5
size: -
D: -

CDR3: CASRLLAGVGDTQYF
DNA: TGTGCCAGCAGGTTACTAGCGGGAGTGGGGGATACGCAGTATTTT
V: TRBV7-2
J: TRBJ2-3
size: -
D: TRBD2

CDR3: CASSHYSLNQPQHF
DNA: TGTGCCAGCAGCCATTACAGCCTCAATCAGCCCCAGCATTTT
V: TRBV6-5
J: TRBJ1-5
size: -
D: -

CDR3: CASSEFVGSAYNEQFF
DNA: TGTGCCAGCAGTGAGTTTGTTGGTAGCGCTTACAATGAGCAGTTCTTC
V: TRBV28
J: TRBJ2-1
size: many
D: -

CDR3: CASTQRTQGDPSYGYTF
DNA: TGTGCCAGCACCCAAAGAACGCAGGGTGACCCTTCTTATGGCTACACCTTC
V: TRBV14
J: TRBJ1-2
size: -
D: -

CDR3: CASSASGGSGNTIYF
DNA: TGTGCCAGCAGTGCCTCGGGGGGCAGTGGAAACACCATATATTTT
V: TRBV28
J: TRBJ1-3
size: few
D: -

CDR3: CASSLGAGKADQPQHF
DNA: TGTGCCAGCAGCTTAGGGGCCGGGAAGGCGGATCAGCCCCAGCATTTT
V: TRBV7-9
J: TRBJ1-5
size: -
D: -

CDR3: CAWRRTTDNSPLHF
DNA: TGTGCCTGGAGGCGGACAACAGATAATTCACCCCTCCACTTT
V: TRBV30
J: TRBJ1-6
size: -
D: -

CDR3: CASSLAASQPQHF
DNA: TGTGCCAGCAGCTTAGCGGCGAGTCAGCCCCAGCATTTT
V: TRBV7-2
J: TRBJ1-5
size: -
D: -

CDR3: CASSLFGGAGGSGNTIYF
DNA: TGTGCCAGCAGCTTATTCGGGGGGGCCGGCGGCTCTGGAAACACCATATATTTT
V: TRBV7-9
J: TRBJ1-3
size: -
D: -

CDR3: CASSIQDGPGELFF
DNA: TGTGCCAGCTCAATACAGGATGGGCCCGGGGAGCTGTTTTTT
V: TRBV2
J: TRBJ2-2
size: -
D: -

CDR3: CASGTIYRTDTQYF
DNA: TGTGCCAGCGGGACAATTTACAGGACAGATACGCAGTATTTT
V: TRBV6-5
J: TRBJ2-3
size: -
D: -

CDR3: CASSVDQPANTGELFF
DNA: TGTGCCAGCAGCGTAGACCAACCCGCGAACACCGGGGAGCTGTTTTTT
V: TRBV9
J: TRBJ2-2
size: once
D: -

CDR3: CASSQTSGRAWEQFF
DNA: TGTGCCAGCAGCCAGACTAGCGGGAGGGCCTGGGAGCAGTTCTTC
V: TRBV4-2
J: TRBJ2-1
size: -
D: TRBD2

CDR3: CASRPLAGAVTGELFF
DNA: TGTGCCAGCAGACCACTGGCGGGAGCGGTCACCGGGGAGCTGTTTTTT
V: TRBV27
J: TRBJ2-2
size: -
D: TRBD2

CDR3: CASRYGTYNEQFF
DNA: TGTGCCAGCAGATACGGGACATACAATGAGCAGTTCTTC
V: TRBV7-9
J: TRBJ2-1
size: -
D: -

CDR3: CASKDTGELFF
DNA: TGTGCCAGCAAAGACACCGGGGAGCTGTTTTTT
V: TRBV28
J: TRBJ2-2
size: few
D: -